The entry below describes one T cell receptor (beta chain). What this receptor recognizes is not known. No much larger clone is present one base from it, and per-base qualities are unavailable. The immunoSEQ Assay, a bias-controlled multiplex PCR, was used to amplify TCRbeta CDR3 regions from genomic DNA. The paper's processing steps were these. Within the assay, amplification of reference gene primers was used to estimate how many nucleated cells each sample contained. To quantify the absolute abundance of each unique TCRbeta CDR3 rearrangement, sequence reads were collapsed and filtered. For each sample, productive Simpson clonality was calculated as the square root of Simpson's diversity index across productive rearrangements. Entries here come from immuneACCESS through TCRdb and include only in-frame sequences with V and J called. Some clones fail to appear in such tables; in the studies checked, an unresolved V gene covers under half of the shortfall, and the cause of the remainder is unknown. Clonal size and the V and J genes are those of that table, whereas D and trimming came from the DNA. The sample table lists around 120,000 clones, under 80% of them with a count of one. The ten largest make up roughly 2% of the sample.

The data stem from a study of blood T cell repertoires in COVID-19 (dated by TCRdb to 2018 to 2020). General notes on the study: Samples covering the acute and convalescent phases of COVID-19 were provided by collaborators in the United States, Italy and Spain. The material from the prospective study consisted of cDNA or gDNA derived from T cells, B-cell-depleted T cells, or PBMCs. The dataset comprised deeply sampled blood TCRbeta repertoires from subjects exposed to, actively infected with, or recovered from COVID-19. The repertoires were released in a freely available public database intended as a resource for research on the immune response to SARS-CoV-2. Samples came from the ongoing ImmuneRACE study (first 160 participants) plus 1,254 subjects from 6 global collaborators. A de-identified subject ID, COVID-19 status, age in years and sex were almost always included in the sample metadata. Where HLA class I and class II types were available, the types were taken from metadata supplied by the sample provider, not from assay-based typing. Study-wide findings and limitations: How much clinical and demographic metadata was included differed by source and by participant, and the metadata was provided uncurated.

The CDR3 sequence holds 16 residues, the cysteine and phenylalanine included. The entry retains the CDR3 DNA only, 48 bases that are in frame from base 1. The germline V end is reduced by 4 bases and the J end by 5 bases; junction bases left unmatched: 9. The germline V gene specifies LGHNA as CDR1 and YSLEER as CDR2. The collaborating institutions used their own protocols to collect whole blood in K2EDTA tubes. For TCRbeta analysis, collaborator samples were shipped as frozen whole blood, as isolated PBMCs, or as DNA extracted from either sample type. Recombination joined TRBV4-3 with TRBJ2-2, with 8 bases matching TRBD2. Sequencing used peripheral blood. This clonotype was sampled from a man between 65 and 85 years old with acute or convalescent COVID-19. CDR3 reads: CASSPGGGGRTGELFF. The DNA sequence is TGCGCCAGCAGCCCCGGGGGCGGGGGGCGGACCGGGGAGCTGTTTTTT.